The T cell receptor (beta chain) described here comes from a study of blood T cell repertoires in COVID-19. Study information: The United States, Italy and Spain provided the acute and convalescent COVID-19 samples. Sources were T cells, B-cell-depleted T cells, or PBMCs; the material itself was cDNA or gDNA.

Per germline, CDR1 LNHDA and CDR2 SQIVND (reference sequence). Trimming took off 7 bases at V and 4 bases at J, with 11 bases between the two ends. The CDR3 is made up of 13 amino acids. The assay was immunoSEQ multiplex PCR, and TCRdb's table has in-frame clones only and misses some. The sample includes some 65,000 clones, roughly 86% of them seen just once. Seattle-derived patients entered the study during active infection and were followed longitudinally. The V and J genes are TRBV19 and TRBJ1-3, with D tentatively TRBD1 (6 bases). Sequences were obtained from peripheral blood. This TCR was recovered from a man aged 35 to 55 with COVID-19, enrolled during active disease. The CDR3 DNA sequence: TGTGCCAGTACCAACGACAGGGGAAACACCATATATTTT. As protein: CASTNDRGNTIYF.